This record concerns one T cell receptor (beta chain) sequence. Antigen: not known. Germline CDR1 is KGHSH and CDR2 is LQKENI. The germline V and J ends were trimmed by 2 bases and 2 bases, with 9 bases remaining between them. This CDR3 region has 14 residues. The source of the sample is a study of neoadjuvant nivolumab and ipilimumab in lung cancer. Sequenced by immunoSEQ multiplex PCR; TCRdb stores in-frame clones only, minus some. The profile shows around 17,000 clones, 76% of them singletons. Study conclusions and caveats: TCR richness and clonality were higher in tumors than adjacent uninvolved lung.

The TCR comes from an adult with non-small cell lung cancer. The sequencing used tumor tissue, collected after neoadjuvant nivolumab, alone or with ipilimumab, at or shortly before surgery. This rearrangement joins TRBV18 to TRBJ2-5; perhaps TRBD2 as D (6 bases). CDR3 protein: CASSPVRGQETQYF. The CDR3 DNA is TGTGCCAGCTCACCAGTGCGGGGTCAAGAGACCCAGTACTTC.